A selection of T cell receptor beta chains follows, all from one sample in a study of response to subunit inactivated influenza vaccine. One entry per CDR3 protein, called by TCRdb with MiXCR from the RT-PCR reads. In the table there are hundreds of thousands of distinct CDR3 sequences, about 15% of which are singletons. The sample in question was PBMCs from blood, obtained 14 days before vaccination. These receptors were obtained from a middle-aged man who received an inactivated influenza vaccine. The CDR3 runs from the conserved cysteine through the conserved F or W. A D gene is named only where the DNA matches it firmly. Clone size is given for some rows only: seen once, a few or many times, or a class if the clone is expanded.

v_call: TRBV7-9
d_call: NA
clone_size: many
j_call: TRBJ1-2
cdr3_length: 14
cdr3_nt: TGTGCCAGCAGCTTCCTTTCTACAAACTATGGCTACACCTTC
cdr3_aa: CASSFLSTNYGYTF

v_call: TRBV6-5
d_call: TRBD1
clone_size: few
j_call: TRBJ1-2
cdr3_length: 17
cdr3_nt: TGTGCCAGCAGTTACTCCGAACAGGGGGCCGTTCTCTATGGCTACACCTTC
cdr3_aa: CASSYSEQGAVLYGYTF

v_call: TRBV20-1
d_call: TRBD1
clone_size: few
j_call: TRBJ2-1
cdr3_length: 15
cdr3_nt: TGCAGTGCTAGAGTTGGGACAGGGCTCTACAATGAGCAGTTCTTC
cdr3_aa: CSARVGTGLYNEQFF

v_call: TRBV4-3
d_call: NA
clone_size: NA
j_call: TRBJ2-7
cdr3_length: 14
cdr3_nt: TGCGCCAGCAGCCAAGGTCGGCAGACCTACGAGCAGTACTTC
cdr3_aa: CASSQGRQTYEQYF

v_call: TRBV7-2
d_call: NA
clone_size: few
j_call: TRBJ2-7
cdr3_length: 13
cdr3_nt: TGTGCCAGCAGCCCCCTGTGGGCCTACGAGCAGTACTTC
cdr3_aa: CASSPLWAYEQYF

v_call: TRBV4-2
d_call: TRBD2
clone_size: NA
j_call: TRBJ2-3
cdr3_length: 15
cdr3_nt: TGTGCCAGCAGCCAAGATGCGGCGGGAGAGGTTACGCAGTATTTT
cdr3_aa: CASSQDAAGEVTQYF

v_call: TRBV29-1
d_call: NA
clone_size: NA
j_call: TRBJ2-2
cdr3_length: 14
cdr3_nt: TGCAGCGTTGAAGCGGGAGTAAACACCGGGGAGCTGTTTTTT
cdr3_aa: CSVEAGVNTGELFF

v_call: TRBV14
d_call: TRBD2
clone_size: few
j_call: TRBJ2-1
cdr3_length: 15
cdr3_nt: TGTGCCAGCAGCCAGACTAGCGGGAGGGCCTTTGCGCAGTTCTTC
cdr3_aa: CASSQTSGRAFAQFF

v_call: TRBV2
d_call: TRBD2
clone_size: many
j_call: TRBJ2-1
cdr3_length: 14
cdr3_nt: TGTGCCAGCATTGTGGACCGGGGGGGCAATGAGCAGTTCTTC
cdr3_aa: CASIVDRGGNEQFF

v_call: TRBV4-1
d_call: TRBD1
clone_size: NA
j_call: TRBJ2-7
cdr3_length: 15
cdr3_nt: TGCGCCAGCAGCCAAGAACCACAGGGGGCTCGAGGGCAGTACTTC
cdr3_aa: CASSQEPQGARGQYF

v_call: TRBV11-2
d_call: NA
clone_size: many
j_call: TRBJ2-1
cdr3_length: 16
cdr3_nt: TGTGCCAGCAGCTCATATGGGACGGGCGTGGACAATGAGCAGTTCTTC
cdr3_aa: CASSSYGTGVDNEQFF

v_call: TRBV3-1
d_call: TRBD1
clone_size: few
j_call: TRBJ2-3
cdr3_length: 14
cdr3_nt: TGTGCCAGCAGCCAAAGAGGGGGCCTCGGTACGCAGTATTTT
cdr3_aa: CASSQRGGLGTQYF

v_call: TRBV11-2
d_call: TRBD2
clone_size: few
j_call: TRBJ2-5
cdr3_length: 16
cdr3_nt: TGTGCCAGCAGCTTACCAGCGGGGGGTTTTAAAGAGACCCAGTACTTC
cdr3_aa: CASSLPAGGFKETQYF

v_call: TRBV19
d_call: NA
clone_size: few
j_call: TRBJ1-1
cdr3_length: 14
cdr3_nt: TGTGCCACTTTAGGGACTGAAATGAACACTGAAGCTTTCTTT
cdr3_aa: CATLGTEMNTEAFF

v_call: TRBV2
d_call: NA
clone_size: NA
j_call: TRBJ1-1
cdr3_length: 14
cdr3_nt: TGTGCCAGCAGTGAAGCGCAGCTGACCACTGAAGCTTTCTTT
cdr3_aa: CASSEAQLTTEAFF

v_call: TRBV20-1
d_call: TRBD1
clone_size: NA
j_call: TRBJ2-7
cdr3_length: 17
cdr3_nt: TGCAGTGTTCCGTACTTCGGGACAGCACTTAAATCCTACGAGCAGTACTTC
cdr3_aa: CSVPYFGTALKSYEQYF

v_call: TRBV20-1
d_call: TRBD2
clone_size: many
j_call: TRBJ2-7
cdr3_length: 13
cdr3_nt: TGCAGTGCTAGGATGACTAGCGACTACGAGCAGTACTTC
cdr3_aa: CSARMTSDYEQYF

v_call: TRBV5-1
d_call: TRBD2
clone_size: NA
j_call: TRBJ2-5
cdr3_length: 15
cdr3_nt: TGCGCCAGCAGCTTCCTAGCGGGGGCTCAAGAGACCCAGTACTTC
cdr3_aa: CASSFLAGAQETQYF

v_call: TRBV12-3/TRBV12-4
d_call: NA
clone_size: few
j_call: TRBJ1-1
cdr3_length: 13
cdr3_nt: TGTGCCAGCAGTTTATCTGTCGACACTGAAGCTTTCTTT
cdr3_aa: CASSLSVDTEAFF

v_call: TRBV7-9
d_call: NA
clone_size: NA
j_call: TRBJ2-3
cdr3_length: 14
cdr3_nt: TGTGCCAGCAGGCAGGACCGACCCACAGATACGCAGTATTTT
cdr3_aa: CASRQDRPTDTQYF

v_call: TRBV6-2/TRBV6-3
d_call: NA
clone_size: NA
j_call: TRBJ2-1
cdr3_length: 14
cdr3_nt: TGTGCCAGCAGTCACAGTGGACTCCTCAATGAGCAGTTCTTC
cdr3_aa: CASSHSGLLNEQFF

v_call: TRBV7-8
d_call: NA
clone_size: few
j_call: TRBJ2-2
cdr3_length: 15
cdr3_nt: TGTGCCAGCAGCCTCTCCCAGGGGAGTCACGGGGAGCTGTTTTTT
cdr3_aa: CASSLSQGSHGELFF

v_call: TRBV9
d_call: NA
clone_size: few
j_call: TRBJ2-1
cdr3_length: 18
cdr3_nt: TGTGCCAGCAGCGTAGGGAGGGGGGGGACTACGACCTACAATGAGCAGTTCTTC
cdr3_aa: CASSVGRGGTTTYNEQFF

v_call: TRBV10-3
d_call: NA
clone_size: NA
j_call: TRBJ1-2
cdr3_length: 13
cdr3_nt: TGTGCCATCGGGGGGATGGAAAACTATGGCTACACCTTC
cdr3_aa: CAIGGMENYGYTF

v_call: TRBV27
d_call: TRBD1
clone_size: few
j_call: TRBJ2-1
cdr3_length: 15
cdr3_nt: TGTGCCAGCAGATCTCTTAGGGGGCCCTACAATGAGCAGTTCTTC
cdr3_aa: CASRSLRGPYNEQFF

v_call: TRBV24-1
d_call: NA
clone_size: NA
j_call: TRBJ1-1
cdr3_length: 13
cdr3_nt: TGTGCCACCTCCGCGAGGCAAGACACTGAAGCTTTCTTT
cdr3_aa: CATSARQDTEAFF

v_call: TRBV28
d_call: NA
clone_size: many
j_call: TRBJ1-4
cdr3_length: 12
cdr3_nt: TGTGCCAGCAGTATACGAAACGGAAAACTGTTTTTT
cdr3_aa: CASSIRNGKLFF

v_call: TRBV4-1
d_call: TRBD2
clone_size: NA
j_call: TRBJ2-1
cdr3_length: 16
cdr3_nt: TGCGCCAGCAGCCCAGGTAGCGGGAGACCTTCCAATGAGCAGTTCTTC
cdr3_aa: CASSPGSGRPSNEQFF

v_call: TRBV14
d_call: TRBD1
clone_size: NA
j_call: TRBJ2-7
cdr3_length: 13
cdr3_nt: TGTGCCAGCAGCCTATCGGGACAGGGGAAACAGTACTTC
cdr3_aa: CASSLSGQGKQYF

v_call: TRBV24-1
d_call: NA
clone_size: few
j_call: TRBJ1-2
cdr3_length: 13
cdr3_nt: TGTGCCACCAGTGATTCCGGGGCTTATGGCTACACCTTC
cdr3_aa: CATSDSGAYGYTF

v_call: TRBV3-1
d_call: NA
clone_size: few
j_call: TRBJ1-2
cdr3_length: 16
cdr3_nt: TGTGCCAGCAGCCAAAGAGGCGCGGGCAGGCTTCTTGGCTACACCTTC
cdr3_aa: CASSQRGAGRLLGYTF

v_call: TRBV7-8
d_call: TRBD1
clone_size: NA
j_call: TRBJ2-1
cdr3_length: 17
cdr3_nt: TGTGCCAGCAGCTTAGAGGACAGGGCGAGCTCCTACAATGAGCAGTTCTTC
cdr3_aa: CASSLEDRASSYNEQFF

v_call: TRBV2
d_call: NA
clone_size: many
j_call: TRBJ2-5
cdr3_length: 15
cdr3_nt: TGTGCCAGCAGTGGGGCGGACTCCAACCAAGAGACCCAGTACTTC
cdr3_aa: CASSGADSNQETQYF

v_call: TRBV4-3
d_call: NA
clone_size: NA
j_call: TRBJ1-2
cdr3_length: 16
cdr3_nt: TGCGCCAGCAGCCAAGATTTCCCCCGACACGGCTATGGCTACACCTTC
cdr3_aa: CASSQDFPRHGYGYTF

v_call: TRBV6-2/TRBV6-3
d_call: TRBD1
clone_size: NA
j_call: TRBJ2-5
cdr3_length: 14
cdr3_nt: TGTGCCAGCACCCGGGACAGTAATCAAGAGACCCAGTACTTC
cdr3_aa: CASTRDSNQETQYF

v_call: TRBV29-1
d_call: TRBD1
clone_size: NA
j_call: TRBJ2-5
cdr3_length: 14
cdr3_nt: TGCAGCGTCGCCCGGACAGGGGGCGGAGAGACCCAGTACTTC
cdr3_aa: CSVARTGGGETQYF

v_call: TRBV20-1
d_call: NA
clone_size: NA
j_call: TRBJ2-6
cdr3_length: 16
cdr3_nt: TGCAGTGCTAGAGAGGGGGACGGCGACAAGTCCAACGTCCTGACTTTC
cdr3_aa: CSAREGDGDKSNVLTF

v_call: TRBV12-3/TRBV12-4
d_call: TRBD2
clone_size: few
j_call: TRBJ2-3
cdr3_length: 14
cdr3_nt: TGTGCCAGCAAATACGGGGGGAACACAGATACGCAGTATTTT
cdr3_aa: CASKYGGNTDTQYF

v_call: TRBV6-4
d_call: NA
clone_size: NA
j_call: TRBJ2-2
cdr3_length: 14
cdr3_nt: TGTGCCAGCAGTGCCAGGGCGAACACCGGGGAGCTGTTTTTT
cdr3_aa: CASSARANTGELFF

v_call: TRBV20-1
d_call: NA
clone_size: many
j_call: TRBJ2-7
cdr3_length: 13
cdr3_nt: TGCAGTGCCTTCAGGGGGGCAATTGTCGAGCAGTACTTC
cdr3_aa: CSAFRGAIVEQYF

v_call: TRBV14
d_call: NA
clone_size: NA
j_call: TRBJ1-2
cdr3_length: 12
cdr3_nt: TGTGCCAGCAGCCAAGCGGCGAACTTGGCCTTCTTC
cdr3_aa: CASSQAANLAFF

v_call: TRBV18
d_call: TRBD1
clone_size: NA
j_call: TRBJ1-6
cdr3_length: 16
cdr3_nt: TGTGCCACCTCACCACGACAGGGGGCAAATAATTCACCCCTCCACTTT
cdr3_aa: CATSPRQGANNSPLHF

v_call: TRBV29-1
d_call: NA
clone_size: few
j_call: TRBJ2-7
cdr3_length: 12
cdr3_nt: TGCAGCGTTGAAGTAGGAGGGCTAGAGCAGTACTTC
cdr3_aa: CSVEVGGLEQYF

v_call: TRBV5-1
d_call: NA
clone_size: few
j_call: TRBJ2-3
cdr3_length: 16
cdr3_nt: TGCGCCAGCAGCTTGGCGGGGATAAACCCTCTCGATACGCAGTATTTT
cdr3_aa: CASSLAGINPLDTQYF

v_call: TRBV12-3/TRBV12-4
d_call: TRBD1
clone_size: many
j_call: TRBJ1-2
cdr3_length: 16
cdr3_nt: TGTGCCAGCAGTTTGTCGGAGGACAGGGGGCAGCATGGCTACACCTTC
cdr3_aa: CASSLSEDRGQHGYTF

v_call: TRBV5-1
d_call: TRBD2
clone_size: few
j_call: TRBJ2-1
cdr3_length: 20
cdr3_nt: TGCGCCAGCAGCTTGGAGTGGGGTCCACTAGCGGGGGGGGTCTACAATGAGCAGTTCTTC
cdr3_aa: CASSLEWGPLAGGVYNEQFF

v_call: TRBV6-1
d_call: TRBD1
clone_size: NA
j_call: TRBJ2-1
cdr3_length: 15
cdr3_nt: TGTGCCAGCAGTGAAGTGGATGCTGGGACAGGGGGCCAGTTCTTC
cdr3_aa: CASSEVDAGTGGQFF

v_call: TRBV20-1
d_call: NA
clone_size: NA
j_call: TRBJ1-4
cdr3_length: 13
cdr3_nt: TGCAGTGCCCGTCGCGGAGGAGATGAAAAACTGTTTTTT
cdr3_aa: CSARRGGDEKLFF

v_call: TRBV6-1
d_call: NA
clone_size: NA
j_call: TRBJ2-2
cdr3_length: 13
cdr3_nt: TGTGCCAGCGGGGCTATACTTACCGGGGAGCTGTTTTTT
cdr3_aa: CASGAILTGELFF

v_call: TRBV20-1
d_call: TRBD2
clone_size: few
j_call: TRBJ2-1
cdr3_length: 15
cdr3_nt: TGCAGTGCTAGAGCCAATAGCGGGGCCTACAATGAGCAGTTCTTC
cdr3_aa: CSARANSGAYNEQFF

v_call: TRBV6-2/TRBV6-3
d_call: NA
clone_size: few
j_call: TRBJ1-5
cdr3_length: 14
cdr3_nt: TGTGCCAGCGGGCATAGAAATAGCAATCAGCCCCAGCATTTT
cdr3_aa: CASGHRNSNQPQHF

v_call: TRBV28
d_call: NA
clone_size: many
j_call: TRBJ2-1
cdr3_length: 15
cdr3_nt: TGTGCCAGCAGTTTATCCCCGACCGGAGGAAATGAGCAGTTCTTC
cdr3_aa: CASSLSPTGGNEQFF

v_call: TRBV4-1
d_call: NA
clone_size: NA
j_call: TRBJ1-5
cdr3_length: 18
cdr3_nt: TGCGCCAGCAGCCAAGTCGGACGTTCAGGCTCCCCGAGGCAGCCCCAGCATTTT
cdr3_aa: CASSQVGRSGSPRQPQHF

v_call: TRBV7-9
d_call: NA
clone_size: many
j_call: TRBJ2-1
cdr3_length: 15
cdr3_nt: TGTGCCAGCACCCCAGGGACGGGATCCTACAATGAGCAGTTCTTC
cdr3_aa: CASTPGTGSYNEQFF

v_call: TRBV5-1
d_call: TRBD1
clone_size: many
j_call: TRBJ1-1
cdr3_length: 13
cdr3_nt: TGCGCCAGCAGCTTAGACAGGGTGGCTGAAGCTTTCTTT
cdr3_aa: CASSLDRVAEAFF

v_call: TRBV20-1
d_call: NA
clone_size: few
j_call: TRBJ2-3
cdr3_length: 16
cdr3_nt: TGCAGTGCTCACCCCCTTCAGAGCCCTAGCACAGATACGCAGTATTTT
cdr3_aa: CSAHPLQSPSTDTQYF

v_call: TRBV3-1
d_call: NA
clone_size: few
j_call: TRBJ1-1
cdr3_length: 13
cdr3_nt: TGTGCCAGCAGCCAGAGAGGGGGCACTGAAGCTTTCTTT
cdr3_aa: CASSQRGGTEAFF

v_call: TRBV28
d_call: NA
clone_size: few
j_call: TRBJ2-7
cdr3_length: 14
cdr3_nt: TGTGCCAGCAGTTTCTTCCAACCTTTGTACGAGCAGTACTTC
cdr3_aa: CASSFFQPLYEQYF

v_call: TRBV28
d_call: TRBD2
clone_size: many
j_call: TRBJ2-3
cdr3_length: 17
cdr3_nt: TGTGCCAGCAGCCTGGGACTAGCGGGATCTAGCACAGATACGCAGTATTTT
cdr3_aa: CASSLGLAGSSTDTQYF

v_call: TRBV5-5
d_call: TRBD1
clone_size: NA
j_call: TRBJ2-7
cdr3_length: 15
cdr3_nt: TGTGCCAGCAGCTTGACCGGGACAGGGATCTACGAGCAGTACTTC
cdr3_aa: CASSLTGTGIYEQYF